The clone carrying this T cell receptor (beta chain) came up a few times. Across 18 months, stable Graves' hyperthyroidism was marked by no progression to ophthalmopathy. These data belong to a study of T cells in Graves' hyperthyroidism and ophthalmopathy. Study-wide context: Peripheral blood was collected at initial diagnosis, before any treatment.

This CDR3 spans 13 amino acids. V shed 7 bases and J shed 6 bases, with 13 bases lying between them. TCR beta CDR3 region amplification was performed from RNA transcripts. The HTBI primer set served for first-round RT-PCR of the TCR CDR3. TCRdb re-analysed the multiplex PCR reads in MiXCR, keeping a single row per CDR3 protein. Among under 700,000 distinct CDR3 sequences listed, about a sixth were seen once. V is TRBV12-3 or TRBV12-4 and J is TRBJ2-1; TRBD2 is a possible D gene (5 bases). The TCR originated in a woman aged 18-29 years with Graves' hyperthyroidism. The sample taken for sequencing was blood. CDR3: CASKPRGSNEQFF. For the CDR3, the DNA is TGTGCCAGCAAGCCTCGGGGTAGCAATGAGCAGTTCTTC.